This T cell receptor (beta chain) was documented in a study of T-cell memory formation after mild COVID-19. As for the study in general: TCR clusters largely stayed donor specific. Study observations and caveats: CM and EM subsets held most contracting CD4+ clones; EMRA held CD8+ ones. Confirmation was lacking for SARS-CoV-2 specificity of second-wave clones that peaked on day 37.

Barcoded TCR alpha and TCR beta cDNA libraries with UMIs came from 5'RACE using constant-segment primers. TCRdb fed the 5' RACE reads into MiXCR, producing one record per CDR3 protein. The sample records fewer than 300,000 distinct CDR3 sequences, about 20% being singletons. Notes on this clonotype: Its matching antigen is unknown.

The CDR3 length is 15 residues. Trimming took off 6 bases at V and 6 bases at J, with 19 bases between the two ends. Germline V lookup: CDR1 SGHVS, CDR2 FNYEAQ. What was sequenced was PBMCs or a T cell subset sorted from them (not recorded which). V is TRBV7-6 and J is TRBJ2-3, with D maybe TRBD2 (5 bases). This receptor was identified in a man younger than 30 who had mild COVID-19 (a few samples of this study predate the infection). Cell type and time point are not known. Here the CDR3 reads CASSEGPNVGDTQYF. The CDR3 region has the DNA TGTGCCAGCAGTGAGGGCCCCAATGTAGGGGATACGCAGTATTTT.